Below are 5 T cell receptor beta chains sequenced from a single sample in a study of blood T cell repertoires in COVID-19. The data were produced by immunoSEQ multiplex PCR, yet TCRdb's version contains in-frame clones alone and is incomplete. The repertoire includes around 100,000 clones, around four fifths of them detected once, and approximately 29% sits in the top ten. Specimen: peripheral blood. Receptor source: an older man with active or convalescent COVID-19.

This clone has more than one count but fewer than ten. The chain combines TRBV27 with TRBJ1-1, with D hard to call. Between the trimmed V and J ends, which lost 3 bases and 5 bases, there was a span of 10 bases. The V gene's germline CDR1 is MNHEY and CDR2 SMNVEV (reference sequence). This CDR3 contains 13 residues. The CDR3 spells CASSFGPRTEAFF. The CDR3 nucleotides read TGTGCCAGCAGTTTCGGCCCGAGGACTGAAGCTTTCTTT.

This clone occurred once. The chain couples TRBV10-1 to TRBJ2-1; 7 nucleotides align to TRBD2. Trimming cost V 11 bases and J 3 bases; bases outside gene matches: 7. The germline V gene has CDR1 WNHNN and CDR2 SYGVQD (reference sequence). The CDR3 contains 13 residues. The CDR3 spells CAGLRGIYNEQFF. Here the CDR3 DNA reads TGCGCCGGTTTGCGGGGGATCTACAATGAGCAGTTCTTC.

This chain uses TRBV14 with TRBJ2-7, with TRBD2 matching 12 bases. With V trimmed by 4 bases and J by 6 bases, 7 bases remained unmatched. This CDR3 spans 15 amino acids. Germline V gene sequence: CDR1 SGHDN, CDR2 FVKESK. In DNA form, the CDR3 reads TGTGCCAGCAGCCGACTAGCGGGAGTGGGGCGCGAGCAGTACTTC. It encodes CASSRLAGVGREQYF.

The V gene is TRBV5-1, the J gene TRBJ2-7; 8 bases agree with TRBD1. The CDR3 is made up of 13 amino acids. Germline trimming cut 5 bases from V and 6 bases from J; bases unmatched to any gene: 7. Looked up from germline, CDR1 is SGHRS and CDR2 is YFSETQ. The CDR3 is CASRTGDSGEQYF. The CDR3 DNA reads TGCGCCAGCAGGACAGGGGATTCGGGCGAGCAGTACTTC.

Of note for this clone: Compared with germline, one end of the junction differs, possibly owing to a read error. The rearrangement links TRBV6-5 to TRBJ1-2; tentative D call: TRBD1 (5 bases). This CDR3 is 16 amino acids long. Germline CDR1 and CDR2: MNHEY and SVGAGI. The CDR3 DNA is TGTGCCAGCACTTACGCCCCTGGCAGCAGGGACTATGGCTACACCTTC. This sequence encodes CASTYAPGSRDYGYTF.